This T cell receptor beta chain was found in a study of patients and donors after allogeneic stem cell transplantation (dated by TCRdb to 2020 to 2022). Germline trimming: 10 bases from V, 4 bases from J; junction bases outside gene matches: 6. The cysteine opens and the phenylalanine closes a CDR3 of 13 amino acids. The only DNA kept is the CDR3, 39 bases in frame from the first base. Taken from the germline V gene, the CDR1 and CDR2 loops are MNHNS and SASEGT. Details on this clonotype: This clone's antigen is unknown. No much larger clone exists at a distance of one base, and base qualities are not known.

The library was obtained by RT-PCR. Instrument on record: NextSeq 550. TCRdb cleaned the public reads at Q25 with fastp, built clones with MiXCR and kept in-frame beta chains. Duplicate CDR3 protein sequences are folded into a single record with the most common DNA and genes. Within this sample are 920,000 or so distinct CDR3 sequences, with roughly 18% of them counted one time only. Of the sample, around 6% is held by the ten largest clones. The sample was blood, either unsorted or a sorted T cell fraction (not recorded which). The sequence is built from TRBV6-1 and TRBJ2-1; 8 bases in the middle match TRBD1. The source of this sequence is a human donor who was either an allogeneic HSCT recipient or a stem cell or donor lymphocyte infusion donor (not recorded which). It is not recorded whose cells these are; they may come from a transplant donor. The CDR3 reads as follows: CATRQGYYNEQFF. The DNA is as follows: TGTGCCACCCGACAGGGGTATTACAATGAGCAGTTCTTC.